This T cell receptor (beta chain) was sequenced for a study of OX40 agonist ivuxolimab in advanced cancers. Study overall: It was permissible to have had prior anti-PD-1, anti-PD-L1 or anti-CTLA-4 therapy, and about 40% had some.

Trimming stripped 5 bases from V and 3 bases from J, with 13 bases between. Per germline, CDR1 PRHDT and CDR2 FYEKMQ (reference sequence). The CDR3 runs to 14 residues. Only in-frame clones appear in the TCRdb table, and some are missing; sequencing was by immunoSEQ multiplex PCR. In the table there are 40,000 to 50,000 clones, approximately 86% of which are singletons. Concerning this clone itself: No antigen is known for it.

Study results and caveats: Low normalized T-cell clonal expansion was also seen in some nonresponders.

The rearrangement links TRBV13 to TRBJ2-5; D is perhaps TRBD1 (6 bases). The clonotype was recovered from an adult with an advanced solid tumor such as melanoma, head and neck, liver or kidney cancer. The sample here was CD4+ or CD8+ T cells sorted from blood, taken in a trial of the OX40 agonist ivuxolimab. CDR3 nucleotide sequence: TGTGCCAGCAGCACGGACAGTCGGGAAGAGACCCAGTACTTC. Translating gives CASSTDSREETQYF. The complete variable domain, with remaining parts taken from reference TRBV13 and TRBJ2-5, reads AAGVIQSPRHLIKEKRETATLKCYPIPRHDTVYWYQQGPGQDPQFLISFYEKMQSDKGSIPDRFSAQQFSDYHSELNMSSLELGDSALYFCASSTDSREETQYFGPGTRLLVL.